This TCR beta chain was recorded in a study of cytomegalovirus exposure and HLA in healthy donors. Turning to the study itself: Assignment to the Caucasian-associated ancestry cluster applied to less than 85% of the approximately 400 genotyped donors.

PCR employed 60 Vbeta and 13 Jbeta primers. Clones were sequenced by immunoSEQ multiplex PCR, and TCRdb holds only the in-frame ones, with some missing. The sample holds 200,000 to 250,000 clones, under 90% seen once. A remark on this clone: Its antigen is currently unknown.

CDR3 length: 16 amino acids. From germline, CDR1 is MDHEN and CDR2 SYDVKM. The J segment lost 4 bases and the V segment lost 4 bases, leaving 8 bases of the junction unmatched. Study observations and caveats: Common viral pathogens were later found to be apparently linked to several of the most significant clusters.

The chain recombines TRBV28 with TRBJ1-5; 9 bases map to TRBD1. The sequencing sample was made of PBMCs. This clonotype was sampled from a human donor in good health. The CDR3 sequence: CASSSPGQGMNQPQHF. The CDR3 DNA reads TGTGCCAGCAGTTCCCCGGGACAGGGTATGAATCAGCCCCAGCATTTT.